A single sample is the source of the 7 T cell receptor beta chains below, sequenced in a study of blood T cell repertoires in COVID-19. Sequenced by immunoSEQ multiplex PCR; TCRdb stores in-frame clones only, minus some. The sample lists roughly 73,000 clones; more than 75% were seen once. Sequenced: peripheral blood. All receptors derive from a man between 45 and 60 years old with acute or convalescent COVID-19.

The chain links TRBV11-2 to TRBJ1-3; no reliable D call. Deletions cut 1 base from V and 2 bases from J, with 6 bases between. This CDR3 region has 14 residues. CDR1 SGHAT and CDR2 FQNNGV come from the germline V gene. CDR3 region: CASSLGSPGNTIYF. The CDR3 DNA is TGTGCCAGCAGCTTAGGTAGTCCTGGAAACACCATATATTTT.

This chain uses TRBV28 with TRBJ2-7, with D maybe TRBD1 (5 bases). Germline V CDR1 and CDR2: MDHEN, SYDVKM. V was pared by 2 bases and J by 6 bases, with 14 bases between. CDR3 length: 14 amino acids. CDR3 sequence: CASSLELPRGEQYF. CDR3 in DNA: TGTGCCAGCAGTTTAGAACTTCCTAGGGGCGAGCAGTACTTC. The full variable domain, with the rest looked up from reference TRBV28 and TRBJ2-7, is DVKVTQSSRYLVKRTGEKVFLECVQDMDHENMFWYRQDPGLGLRLIYFSYDVKMKEKGDIPEGYSVSREKKERFSLILESASTNQTSMYLCASSLELPRGEQYFGPGTRLTVT.

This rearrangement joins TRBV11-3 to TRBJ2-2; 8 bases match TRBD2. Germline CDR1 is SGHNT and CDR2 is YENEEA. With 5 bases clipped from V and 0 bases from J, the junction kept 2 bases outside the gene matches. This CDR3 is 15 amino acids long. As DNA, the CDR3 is TGTGCCAGCAGCAATAGCGGGACGAACACCGGGGAGCTGTTTTTT. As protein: CASSNSGTNTGELFF.

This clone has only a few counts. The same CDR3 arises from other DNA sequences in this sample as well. CDR3 loop: CASSPLGGQGANVLTF. For the CDR3, the DNA is TGTGCCAGCTCACCATTGGGGGGGCAAGGGGCCAACGTCCTGACTTTC. The rearrangement uses TRBV18 and TRBJ2-6; possible D gene TRBD2, 7 bases. CDR1 and CDR2 from the germline V gene are KGHSH and LQKENI. Deletions cut 2 bases from V and 4 bases from J, with 12 bases between. The CDR3 spans 16 residues.

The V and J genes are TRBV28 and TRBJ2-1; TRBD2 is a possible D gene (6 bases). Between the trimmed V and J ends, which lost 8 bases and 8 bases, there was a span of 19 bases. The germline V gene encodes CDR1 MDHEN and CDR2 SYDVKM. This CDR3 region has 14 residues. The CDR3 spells CASYPTGRTDEQFF. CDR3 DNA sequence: TGTGCCAGCTATCCGACTGGGAGGACGGATGAGCAGTTCTTC. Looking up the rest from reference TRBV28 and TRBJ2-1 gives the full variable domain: DVKVTQSSRYLVKRTGEKVFLECVQDMDHENMFWYRQDPGLGLRLIYFSYDVKMKEKGDIPEGYSVSREKKERFSLILESASTNQTSMYLCASYPTGRTDEQFFGPGTRLTVL.

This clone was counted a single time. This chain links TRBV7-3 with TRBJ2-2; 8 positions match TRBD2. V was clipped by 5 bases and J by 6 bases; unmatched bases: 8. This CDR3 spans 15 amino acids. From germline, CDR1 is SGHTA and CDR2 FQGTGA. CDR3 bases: TGTGCCAGCAGCGTTAGCGGGAACAACCCCGGGGAGCTGTTTTTT. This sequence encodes CASSVSGNNPGELFF.

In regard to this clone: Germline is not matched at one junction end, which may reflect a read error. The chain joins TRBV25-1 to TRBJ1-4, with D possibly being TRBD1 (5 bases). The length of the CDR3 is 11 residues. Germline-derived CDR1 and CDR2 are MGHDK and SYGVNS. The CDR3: CASSGRGLWLF. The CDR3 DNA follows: TGTGCCAGCAGTGGCCGGGGACTCTGGCTTTTT.